Shown below are 24 T cell receptor beta chains from a single sample sequenced in a study of cytomegalovirus exposure and HLA in healthy donors. PCR amplification relied on 60 Vbeta primers (plus 13 Jbeta primers). Sequencing used immunoSEQ multiplex PCR; TCRdb keeps in-frame clones, though not all of them. The sample lists under 200,000 clones, about four fifths occurring once. The sequenced sample was PBMCs. These receptors all come from a woman in her 30s in good health and CMV-seropositive.

The V and J genes are TRBV21-1 and TRBJ2-1; no check of the table's D call, TRBD1, against the DNA was made. TRBV21-1 is described as a pseudogene. The CDR3 has 15 residues. CDR3 DNA: TGTGCCAGCAGCAAACCGGGACAGACCTACAATGAGCAGTTCTTC. Its translation: CASSKPGQTYNEQFF.

This chain uses TRBV29-1 with TRBJ1-4, with D maybe TRBD1 (6 bases). The CDR3 runs 14 residues. V was shortened by 4 bases and J by 8 bases, with 17 bases between the two germline ends. The germline CDR1 and CDR2 sequences are SQVTM and ANQGSEA. The DNA for the CDR3 is TGCAGCGTTGTAGAGCTGGGGGCAGGGGAAAAACTGTTTTTT. Residues: CSVVELGAGEKLFF.

The chain links TRBV19 to TRBJ2-1; D is possibly TRBD2 (6 bases). The CDR3 consists of 18 residues. V dropped 0 bases and J dropped 1 base, with 16 bases sitting between them. The germline gives CDR1 LNHDA, CDR2 SQIVND (reference sequence). CDR3 in amino acids: CASSIDPPGGRSYNEQFF. The CDR3 DNA follows: TGTGCCAGTAGTATAGACCCCCCCGGAGGGCGGTCCTACAATGAGCAGTTCTTC.

The CDR3 DNA follows: TGTGCCAGCAAGAGGCTAGCGGGAGGTACCGGGGAGCTGTTTTTT. Translation: CASKRLAGGTGELFF. The J gene is TRBJ2-2, the V gene TRBV2; TRBD2 agrees at 11 bases. The CDR3 runs 15 residues. Trimming removed 7 bases from V and 5 bases from J; junction bases left unmatched: 6. Looked up from germline, CDR1 is SNHLY and CDR2 is FYNNEI.

This clone was counted once. The chain employs TRBV19 and TRBJ1-4; D is perhaps TRBD1 (5 bases). Germline V gives CDR1 LNHDA, CDR2 SQIVND (reference sequence). V dropped 6 bases and J dropped 12 bases, with 14 bases sitting between them. CDR3 length: 12 amino acids. CDR3 DNA: TGTGCCAGTAGCCCTAAGGGGCAGGAACTGTTTTTT. Translating gives CASSPKGQELFF. The complete variable domain, with remaining parts taken from reference TRBV19 and TRBJ1-4, reads DGGITQSPKYLFRKEGQNVTLSCEQNLNHDAMYWYRQDPGQGLRLIYYSQIVNDFQKGDIAEGYSVSREKKESFPLTVTSAQKNPTAFYLCASSPKGQELFFGSGTQLSVL.

This clone was seen a single time. The genes are TRBV6-1 and TRBJ1-3, with D hard to call. The germline V gene encodes CDR1 MNHNS and CDR2 SASEGT. Between the trimmed V and J ends, which lost 1 base and 0 bases, there was a span of 16 bases. This CDR3 comprises 18 residues. This CDR3 is CASSEVWSDLSSGNTIYF. The CDR3 region has the DNA TGTGCCAGCAGTGAAGTTTGGAGCGACTTGAGCTCTGGAAACACCATATATTTT.

In this sample, this clone turned up once. As DNA, the CDR3 is TGTGCCAGCAGTCTAGGTGGCCTTAGCGGGAGGGCTAAAAATGAGCAGTTCTTC. Amino acid sequence: CASSLGGLSGRAKNEQFF. The chain is built from TRBV14 and TRBJ2-1; 11 bases match TRBD2. Losses at the gene ends were 6 bases for V and 7 bases for J; bases not matched to a gene: 17. The CDR3 spans 18 residues. CDR1 and CDR2 from the germline V gene are SGHDN and FVKESK.

This chain connects TRBV7-3 to TRBJ2-2; no definite D call. This CDR3 spans 12 amino acids. In germline, CDR1 is SGHTA, CDR2 FQGTGA. With 2 bases removed from V and 8 bases from J, the gap between germline ends came to 6 bases. CDR3 bases: TGTGCCAGCAGCTTAGCGAAAGGGGAGCTGTTTTTT. This translates into CASSLAKGELFF.

The J gene is TRBJ2-1, the V gene TRBV5-4; 10 bases line up with TRBD2. The CDR3 consists of 15 residues. The junction had 5 bases not matched to a gene; V was cut back by 0 bases and J by 8 bases. From germline, CDR1 is SGHNT and CDR2 YYREEE (reference sequence). The CDR3 spells CASSLDLAGVDEQFF. In DNA, the CDR3 is TGTGCCAGCAGCTTGGACCTAGCGGGAGTCGATGAGCAGTTCTTC.

This chain uses TRBV27 with TRBJ2-5; 9 bases map to TRBD1. V lost 4 bases, J lost 5 bases, and 5 bases stayed unmatched. The CDR3 extends over 14 amino acids. Germline CDR1 MNHEY, CDR2 SMNVEV (reference sequence). The CDR3 coding sequence is TGTGCCAGCAGTTACGGACAGGGGATGGAGACCCAGTACTTC. This translates into CASSYGQGMETQYF.

The J gene is TRBJ1-1, the V gene TRBV5-8; D is ambiguous. V shed 2 bases and J shed 0 bases, with 2 bases lying between them. The CDR3 has 12 amino acids. Germline V CDR1 and CDR2: SGHTS, YDEGEE. The CDR3 DNA follows: TGTGCCAGCAGCTTTATGAACACTGAAGCTTTCTTT. Its protein product is CASSFMNTEAFF.

CDR3 in amino acids: CASTREETQYF. DNA of the CDR3: TGCGCCAGCACCCGAGAGGAGACCCAGTACTTC. The chain joins TRBV5-1 to TRBJ2-5; D is undetermined. With 6 bases removed from V and 5 bases from J, the gap between germline ends came to 8 bases. CDR3 size: 11 residues. Germline V gives CDR1 SGHRS, CDR2 YFSETQ.

The V and J genes are TRBV10-1 and TRBJ2-7; TRBD2 is a possible D gene (5 bases). Germline V gene sequence: CDR1 WNHNN, CDR2 SYGVQD (reference sequence). The length of the CDR3 is 13 residues. Trimming left V 7 bases short and J 5 bases short, with 15 bases between. This chain's CDR3 is CASMMDSLNEQYF. The CDR3 DNA follows: TGCGCCAGCATGATGGACTCCCTCAACGAGCAGTACTTC.

This sequence joins TRBV9 and TRBJ1-1, with 10 bases matching TRBD1. Per germline, CDR1 SGDLS and CDR2 YYNGEE. With V trimmed by 3 bases and J by 5 bases, 7 bases remained unmatched. This CDR3 comprises 15 residues. CDR3 in DNA: TGTGCCAGCAGCGGGGGGGACAGGGGATGGACTGAAGCTTTCTTT. This gives the protein CASSGGDRGWTEAFF.

This clone was picked up one time. V is TRBV5-1 and J is TRBJ2-1, with unresolved D. The germline V and J ends were trimmed by 0 bases and 6 bases, with 10 bases remaining between them. CDR1 and CDR2 (germline): SGHRS, YFSETQ. This CDR3 has 14 residues. CDR3 sequence: CASSLASSRNEQFF. CDR3 coding DNA: TGCGCCAGCAGCTTGGCGAGTTCACGCAATGAGCAGTTCTTC.

This rearrangement joins TRBV4-2 to TRBJ2-7; D might be TRBD2 (5 bases). V lost 4 bases and J lost 1, with 14 bases in between. The CDR3 extends over 15 amino acids. In germline, CDR1 is LGHNA, CDR2 YNFKEQ. This CDR3 is CASSRSRAESYEQYF. CDR3 nucleotides: TGTGCCAGCAGCCGGTCGAGGGCGGAGTCCTACGAGCAGTACTTC.

The rearrangement uses TRBV27 and TRBJ1-1; tentatively, D is TRBD1 (6 bases). V gave up 6 bases and J gave up 4 bases, with 12 bases separating them. Germline V lookup: CDR1 MNHEY, CDR2 SMNVEV (reference sequence). This CDR3 is built from 13 residues. CDR3 protein: CASSSDRSTEAFF. CDR3 DNA: TGTGCCAGCAGCTCGGACAGAAGCACTGAAGCTTTCTTT.

The J gene is TRBJ2-7, the V gene TRBV6-5, with a tentative D call TRBD1 (6 bases). Germline V gene sequence: CDR1 MNHEY, CDR2 SVGAGI. The CDR3 sequence is 13 residues long. Trimming cost V 6 bases and J 2 bases, with 11 bases left between them. The CDR3 region is CASSRTGTYEQYF. As DNA, the CDR3 is TGTGCCAGCAGCAGAACAGGGACCTACGAGCAGTACTTC.

The chain combines TRBV19 with TRBJ1-2, with 8 positions matching TRBD1. The CDR3 loop spans 14 amino acids. Germline V gene sequence: CDR1 LNHDA, CDR2 SQIVND (reference sequence). With 7 bases clipped from V and 5 bases from J, the junction kept 9 bases outside the gene matches. In DNA form, the CDR3 reads TGTGCCAGTACCTTAGGACAGGGACGATATGGCTACACCTTC. It translates to CASTLGQGRYGYTF.

V is TRBV10-3 and J is TRBJ1-1; D is unresolved. There are 14 residues in the CDR3. V was clipped by 7 bases and J by 6 bases, with 18 bases between them. Germline V gene lookup returns CDR1 ENHRY and CDR2 SYGVKD. Here the CDR3 reads CAIKAGLANPEAFF. CDR3 coding DNA: TGTGCCATCAAAGCGGGTTTGGCAAACCCTGAAGCTTTCTTT.

The chain recombines TRBV19 with TRBJ2-7; 9 bases are a match to TRBD1. Trimming at V came to 3 bases and at J to 5 bases, leaving 8 bases not matched to a gene. Germline lookup yields CDR1 LNHDA and CDR2 SQIVND (reference sequence). The CDR3 runs 15 residues. CDR3 DNA: TGTGCCAGTAGTATTTCTGGGACAGGGACAAACGAGCAGTACTTC. As protein: CASSISGTGTNEQYF.

The rearrangement links TRBV6-1 to TRBJ1-4; 8 bases are a match to TRBD1. This CDR3 comprises 17 residues. Trimming at V came to 4 bases and at J to 4 bases, leaving 11 bases not matched to a gene. Germline lookup yields CDR1 MNHNS and CDR2 SASEGT. The CDR3, as DNA: TGTGCCAGCAGTGGAAACAGGGGGTCCGCGTTTAATGAAAAACTGTTTTTT. Translating it yields CASSGNRGSAFNEKLFF.

The chain recombines TRBV7-9 with TRBJ1-5; D not resolved. The V end lost 1 base, the J end lost 4 bases, and 8 bases lay between the germline ends. This CDR3 is built from 14 residues. The germline gives CDR1 SEHNR, CDR2 FQNEAQ (reference sequence). The CDR3 nucleotides are TGTGCCAGCAGCTTAGAACAGAAGAATCAGCCCCAGCATTTT. Its translation: CASSLEQKNQPQHF.

The CDR3 DNA follows: TGTGCCAGCAGGAATCTGCGGGGCGCTGAAGCTTTCTTT. It is translated as CASRNLRGAEAFF. The chain carries TRBV6-5 and TRBJ1-1; weak D call: TRBD1 (5 bases). CDR1 and CDR2 (germline): MNHEY, SVGAGI. V lost 6 bases and J lost 6, with 14 bases in between. The CDR3 length is 13 residues.